What follows describes a single T cell receptor beta chain. The source of the sample is a study of blood T cell repertoires in COVID-19. Study as a whole: Sites in the United States, Italy and Spain provided acute and convalescent COVID-19 samples.

Profiled with immunoSEQ multiplex PCR; TCRdb holds only in-frame clones, not every one. Of about 80,000 clones listed, 70% to 90% are singletons. Germline loops: CDR1 LNHDA, CDR2 SQIVND (reference sequence). Germline trimming cut 5 bases from V and 7 bases from J; bases unmatched to any gene: 5. CDR3 size: 14 residues. The V and J genes are TRBV19 and TRBJ1-6, with 7 bases fitting TRBD1. The sequencing sample was made of peripheral blood. This TCR was sampled from a woman older than 75 with acute or convalescent COVID-19. The CDR3 is CASSPRDRNSPLHF. As DNA, the CDR3 is TGTGCCAGTAGTCCCCGGGACAGAAATTCACCCCTCCACTTT.